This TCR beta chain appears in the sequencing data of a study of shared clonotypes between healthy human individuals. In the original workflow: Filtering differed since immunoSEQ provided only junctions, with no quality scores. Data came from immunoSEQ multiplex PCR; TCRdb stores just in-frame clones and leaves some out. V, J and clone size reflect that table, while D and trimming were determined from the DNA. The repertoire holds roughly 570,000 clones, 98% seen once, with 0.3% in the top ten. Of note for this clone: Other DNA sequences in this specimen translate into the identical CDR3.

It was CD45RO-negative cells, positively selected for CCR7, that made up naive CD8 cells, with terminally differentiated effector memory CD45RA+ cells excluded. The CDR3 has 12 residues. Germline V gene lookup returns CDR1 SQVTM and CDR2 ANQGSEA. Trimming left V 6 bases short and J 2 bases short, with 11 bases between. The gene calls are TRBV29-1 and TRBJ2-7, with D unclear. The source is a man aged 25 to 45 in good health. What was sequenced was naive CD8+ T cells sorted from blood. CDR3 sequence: CSVRTETYEQYF. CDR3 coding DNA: TGCAGCGTGAGGACGGAGACCTACGAGCAGTACTTC.